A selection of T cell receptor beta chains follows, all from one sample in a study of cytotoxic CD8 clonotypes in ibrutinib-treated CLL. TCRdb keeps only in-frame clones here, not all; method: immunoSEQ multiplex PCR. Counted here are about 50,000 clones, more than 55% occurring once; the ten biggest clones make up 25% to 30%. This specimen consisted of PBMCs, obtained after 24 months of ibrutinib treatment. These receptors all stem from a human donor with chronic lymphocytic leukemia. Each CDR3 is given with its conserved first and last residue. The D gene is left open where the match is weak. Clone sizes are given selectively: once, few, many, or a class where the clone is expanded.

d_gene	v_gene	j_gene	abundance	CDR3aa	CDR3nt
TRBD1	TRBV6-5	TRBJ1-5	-	CASSPQGGHQPQHF	TGTGCCAGCAGTCCCCAGGGGGGGCATCAGCCCCAGCATTTT
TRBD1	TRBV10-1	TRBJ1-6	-	CASSEGQGHSPLHF	TGCGCCAGCAGTGAAGGACAGGGACATTCACCCCTCCACTTT
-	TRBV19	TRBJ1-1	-	CASSDGTFEAFF	TGTGCCAGTAGTGACGGGACATTTGAAGCTTTCTTT
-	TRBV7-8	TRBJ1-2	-	CASSLVRDFFSKDGYTF	TGTGCCAGCAGCTTAGTCAGGGACTTTTTCTCCAAAGATGGCTACACCTTC
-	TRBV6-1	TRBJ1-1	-	CASSIRQLVTEAFF	TGTGCCAGCAGTATCCGACAGTTGGTCACTGAAGCTTTCTTT
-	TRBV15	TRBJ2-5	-	CATSQEPGQTQYF	TGTGCCACCTCTCAGGAGCCCGGGCAGACCCAGTACTTC
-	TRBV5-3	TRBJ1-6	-	CARSTTPGPPPLHF	TGTGCCAGAAGCACTACTCCGGGACCGCCACCCCTCCACTTT
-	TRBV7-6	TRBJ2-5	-	CASSPGRSPTQETQYF	TGTGCCAGCAGCCCGGGACGTAGCCCGACACAAGAGACCCAGTACTTC
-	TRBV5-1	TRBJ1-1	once	CASSSVRGGEAFF	TGCGCCAGCAGCTCGGTCAGGGGTGGTGAAGCTTTCTTT
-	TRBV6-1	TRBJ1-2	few	CASSIEGRANYGYTF	TGTGCCAGCAGTATAGAGGGGAGAGCGAACTATGGCTACACCTTC
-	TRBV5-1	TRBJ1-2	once	CASSFGQGGDGYTF	TGCGCCAGCAGCTTTGGGCAGGGAGGAGATGGCTACACCTTC
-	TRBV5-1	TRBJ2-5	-	CASSPGLGGIGETQYF	TGCGCCAGCAGCCCAGGGTTAGGGGGGATAGGAGAGACCCAGTACTTC
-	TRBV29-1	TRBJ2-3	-	CSVEGTTDSTDTQYF	TGCAGCGTTGAAGGGACTACAGACAGCACAGATACGCAGTATTTT
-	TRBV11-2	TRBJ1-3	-	CASRPPGVEGNTIYF	TGTGCCAGCAGACCTCCGGGGGTAGAAGGAAACACCATATATTTT
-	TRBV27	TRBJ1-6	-	CASAFTGNSPLHF	TGTGCCAGCGCCTTTACAGGGAATTCACCCCTCCACTTT
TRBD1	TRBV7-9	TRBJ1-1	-	CASILTLQGIDTEAFF	TGTGCCAGCATTCTTACTCTACAGGGGATAGACACTGAAGCTTTCTTT
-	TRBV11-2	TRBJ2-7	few	CASSLNWDTGEQYF	TGTGCCAGCAGCTTAAACTGGGATACCGGCGAGCAGTACTTC
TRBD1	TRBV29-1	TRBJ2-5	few	CSVAGTGGGQETQYF	TGCAGCGTTGCCGGGACAGGGGGAGGCCAAGAGACCCAGTACTTC
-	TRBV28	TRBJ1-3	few	CASSPRVFGGNTIYF	TGTGCCAGCAGCCCTAGGGTCTTCGGTGGAAACACCATATATTTT
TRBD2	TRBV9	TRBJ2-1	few	CASSAGTSVLGQFF	TGTGCCAGCAGCGCCGGGACTAGCGTTCTTGGGCAGTTCTTC
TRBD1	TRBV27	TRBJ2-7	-	CASKGTASYEQYF	TGTGCCAGCAAGGGGACAGCCTCCTACGAGCAGTACTTC
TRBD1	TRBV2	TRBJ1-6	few	CASRMTGERNSPLHF	TGTGCCAGCAGGATGACAGGGGAAAGGAATTCACCCCTCCACTTT
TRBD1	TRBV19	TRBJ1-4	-	CASSLNRGAATNEKLFF	TGTGCCAGTAGTCTCAACAGGGGCGCCGCAACTAATGAAAAACTGTTTTTT
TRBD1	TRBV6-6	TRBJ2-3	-	CASSPGTGGGNTQYF	TGTGCCAGCAGCCCCGGGACAGGGGGAGGGAATACGCAGTATTTT
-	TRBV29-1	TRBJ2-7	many	CSVEDPGYEQYF	TGCAGCGTTGAAGATCCGGGGTACGAGCAGTACTTC
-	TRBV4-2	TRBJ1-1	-	CASSLGHYEAFF	TGTGCCAGCAGCTTGGGTCATTATGAAGCTTTCTTT
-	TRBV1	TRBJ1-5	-	CTSSQDRRGQDQPQHF	TGCACCAGCAGCCAAGATCGCAGGGGCCAGGATCAGCCCCAGCATTTT
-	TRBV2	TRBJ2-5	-	CASSEGHESETQYF	TGTGCCAGCAGTGAAGGCCATGAATCAGAGACCCAGTACTTC
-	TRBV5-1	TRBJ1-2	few	CASSLDGYGYTF	TGCGCCAGCAGCTTGGATGGCTATGGCTACACCTTC
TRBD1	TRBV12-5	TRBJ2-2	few	CASGFPHGQGTGELFF	TGTGCTAGTGGTTTTCCCCACGGACAGGGCACCGGGGAGCTGTTTTTT
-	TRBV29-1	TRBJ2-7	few	CSVCNTAYEQYF	TGCAGCGTTTGTAACACAGCCTACGAGCAGTACTTC
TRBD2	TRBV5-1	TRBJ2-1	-	CASSLSLAGGREQFF	TGCGCCAGCAGCTTGTCGCTAGCGGGGGGGCGAGAGCAGTTCTTC
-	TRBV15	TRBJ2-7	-	CATREGGSYEQYF	TGTGCCACCAGAGAAGGGGGCTCCTACGAGCAGTACTTC
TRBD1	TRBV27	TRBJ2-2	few	CASKRTGDSGELFF	TGTGCCAGCAAAAGGACAGGGGACTCCGGGGAGCTGTTTTTT
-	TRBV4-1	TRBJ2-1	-	CASSQVPRGSSYNEQFF	TGCGCCAGCAGCCAAGTCCCTCGGGGGAGCTCCTACAATGAGCAGTTCTTC
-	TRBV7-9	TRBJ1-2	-	CASSLLGPYGYTF	TGTGCCAGCAGCTTATTGGGGCCCTATGGCTACACCTTC
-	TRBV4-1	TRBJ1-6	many	CASSQAGQDNSPLHF	TGCGCCAGCAGCCAAGCCGGGCAGGATAATTCACCCCTCCACTTT
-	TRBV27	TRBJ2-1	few	CASRTYGKYNEQFF	TGTGCCAGCAGGACATACGGGAAGTACAATGAGCAGTTCTTC
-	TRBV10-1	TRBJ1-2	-	CASRSFKREGQRYGYTF	TGCGCCAGCAGGAGTTTTAAACGTGAGGGACAAAGGTATGGCTACACCTTC
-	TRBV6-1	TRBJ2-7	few	CALRGATAYEQYF	TGTGCCCTGAGGGGGGCCACCGCCTACGAGCAGTACTTC
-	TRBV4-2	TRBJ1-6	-	CASSQGISGNSPLHF	TGTGCCAGCAGCCAAGGAATATCGGGGAATTCACCCCTCCACTTT
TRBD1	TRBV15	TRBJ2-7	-	CATSREEGTGFLEQYF	TGTGCCACCAGCAGAGAGGAGGGGACAGGGTTTCTCGAGCAGTACTTC
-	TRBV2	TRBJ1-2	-	CASSELGREEYGYTF	TGTGCCAGCAGTGAATTAGGACGGGAAGAATATGGCTACACCTTC
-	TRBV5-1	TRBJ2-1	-	CASSLGTGGRPGNNEQFF	TGCGCCAGCAGCCTGGGCACTGGGGGACGACCCGGGAACAATGAGCAGTTCTTC
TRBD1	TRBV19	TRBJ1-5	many	CASSIRDRNQPQHF	TGTGCCAGTAGTATCCGGGACAGGAATCAGCCCCAGCATTTT
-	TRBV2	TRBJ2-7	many	CASRARGHSYEQYF	TGTGCCAGCAGGGCGCGGGGGCACTCCTACGAGCAGTACTTC
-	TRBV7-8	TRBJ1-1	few	CASSAGAVEAFF	TGTGCCAGCAGTGCGGGGGCTGTTGAAGCTTTCTTT
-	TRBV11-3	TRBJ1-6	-	CASSPGQNSPLHF	TGTGCCAGCAGCCCCGGACAGAATTCACCCCTCCACTTT
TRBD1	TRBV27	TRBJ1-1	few	CASTDRLNTEAFF	TGTGCCAGCACGGACAGGTTGAACACTGAAGCTTTCTTT
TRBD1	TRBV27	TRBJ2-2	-	CASRTGGGELFF	TGTGCCAGCAGAACAGGGGGCGGGGAGCTGTTTTTT
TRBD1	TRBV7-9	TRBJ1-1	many	CASRPESDRDTEAFF	TGTGCCAGCAGACCAGAATCGGACAGGGACACTGAAGCTTTCTTT
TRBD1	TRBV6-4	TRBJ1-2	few	CASRDRGAYGYTF	TGTGCCAGCAGGGACAGGGGGGCCTATGGCTACACCTTC
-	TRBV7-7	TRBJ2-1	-	CASSDPGSYNEQFF	TGTGCCAGCAGCGACCCAGGCTCCTACAATGAGCAGTTCTTC
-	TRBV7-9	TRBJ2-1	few	CASSQAGGYYNEQFF	TGTGCCAGCAGCCAAGCCGGGGGTTACTACAATGAGCAGTTCTTC
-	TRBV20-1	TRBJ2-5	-	CSAGARETQYF	TGCAGTGCCGGCGCCAGGGAGACCCAGTACTTC
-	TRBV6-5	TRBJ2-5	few	CASSYSGQGETQYF	TGTGCCAGCAGTTACTCAGGGCAGGGAGAGACCCAGTACTTC
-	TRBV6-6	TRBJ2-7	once	CASSYSSGGASYEQYF	TGTGCCAGCAGTTACTCATCCGGGGGCGCCTCCTACGAGCAGTACTTC
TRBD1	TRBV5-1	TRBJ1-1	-	CASSLGTGEGEAFF	TGCGCCAGCAGCTTGGGGACAGGGGAGGGTGAAGCTTTCTTT
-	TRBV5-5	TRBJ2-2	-	CASSHLTVNTGELFF	TGTGCCAGCAGCCACCTGACAGTGAACACCGGGGAGCTGTTTTTT